This T cell receptor beta chain was retrieved from a study of T-cell memory formation after mild COVID-19. Study-level background: Each donor largely had its own TCR clusters. Study conclusions and caveats: Clones that contracted from day 15 to 85 had balanced CD4/CD8; later expanders were CD4+ biased. The CD4+ clones that contracted clustered mainly within CM and EM, and the CD8+ clones concentrated in EMRA. Nothing confirmed that second-wave clones peaking on day 37 were specific for SARS-CoV-2.

In regard to this clonotype: Its antigen is unknown.

From germline, CDR1 is MGHRA and CDR2 YSYEKL. The CDR3 consists of 14 residues. Trimming stripped 1 base from V and 8 bases from J, with 12 bases between. From the 5' RACE reads, TCRdb called clonotypes with MiXCR, one entry per CDR3 protein. The repertoire has about 290,000 distinct CDR3 sequences, more than 15% of them found once; the top ten carry roughly a fifth. The material sequenced was PBMCs or a T cell subset sorted from them (not recorded which). The sequence came from a man between 18 and 29 years old who had mild COVID-19 (a few samples of this study predate the infection). Cell type and time point are not known. The genes are TRBV4-1 and TRBJ1-5; D unclear. The CDR3 sequence: CASSQGTAEEPQHF. The CDR3 DNA reads TGCGCCAGCAGCCAAGGGACCGCGGAGGAGCCCCAGCATTTT.